This T cell receptor beta chain appears in the sequencing data of a study of blood T cell repertoires in COVID-19. This CDR3 is built from 14 residues. Trimming took 5 bases from V and 4 from J, leaving 14 bases between them. Germline V gene lookup returns CDR1 MNHEY and CDR2 SVGAGI. Data came from immunoSEQ multiplex PCR; TCRdb stores just in-frame clones and leaves some out. The sample lists over 150,000 clones; roughly 81% were seen once. The chain has TRBV6-5 and TRBJ1-2; D is undetermined. This receptor was identified in a woman aged 55-70 years with COVID-19, enrolled during active disease. Sequencing was carried out using peripheral blood. The CDR3 protein is CASSRGLETYGYTF. The CDR3 nucleotides are TGTGCCAGCAGTCGCGGGCTTGAGACCTATGGCTACACCTTC.